The sequence of this TCR beta chain was determined in a study of human T cells and chemical hapten exposure. The overall study: Subjects had 2% DPC placed on about 2 cm by about 2 cm of upper inner arm skin for sensitization. Study conclusions and caveats: Donors in the study had alopecia, meaning their immune response may differ from healthy people's.

This clonotype came up many times. The antigen is undetermined. Time point denoted: patch test 2, 6 weeks after DPC sensitization. Regarding treatment: therapeutic diphenylcyclopropenone sensitization with weekly scalp DPC. Sequencing started from total RNA isolated from unfractionated whole blood. CDR1 MDHEN and CDR2 SYDVKM come from the germline V gene. CDR3 length: 12 amino acids. The V gene lost 2 bases and the J gene lost 4 bases, with 5 bases spanning the gap. Source study methods: Per sample, the median was around 96,000 TCRs, with values from approximately 25,000 to 650,000. Each CDR3 protein gets one entry after TCRdb re-called the RACE reads with MiXCR. TCRdb's processing, not the authors', yielded these V and J calls. The sample lists about 140,000 distinct CDR3 sequences; 12% were seen once.

The starting material was whole blood, obtained in connection with sensitization to the hapten diphenylcyclopropenone (DPC). This sequence originates from a woman between 50 and 59 years old with alopecia areata. Some clones in this sample may be carry-over from other donors' samples. The chain carries TRBV28 and TRBJ2-5, with no clear D. CDR3 sequence (DNA): TGTGCCAGCAGTTTACCCTCAGAGACCCAGTACTTC. Protein sequence: CASSLPSETQYF.